This T cell receptor beta chain was captured in a study of blood T cell repertoires in COVID-19. The assay was immunoSEQ multiplex PCR, and TCRdb's table has in-frame clones only and misses some. The sample gives around 130,000 clones, roughly four fifths of which show up once; about 12% is in the top ten. The source material was peripheral blood. This receptor was taken from a human donor in a cohort sampled during active COVID-19.

CDR3: CASSSTGYGYTF. As DNA, the CDR3 is TGTGCCAGCAGTTCTACAGGCTATGGCTACACCTTC. The gene calls are TRBV6-5 and TRBJ1-2, with D possibly being TRBD1 (5 bases). This CDR3 is 12 amino acids long. Germline-derived CDR1 and CDR2 are MNHEY and SVGAGI. V dropped 4 bases and J dropped 4 bases, with 7 bases sitting between them.